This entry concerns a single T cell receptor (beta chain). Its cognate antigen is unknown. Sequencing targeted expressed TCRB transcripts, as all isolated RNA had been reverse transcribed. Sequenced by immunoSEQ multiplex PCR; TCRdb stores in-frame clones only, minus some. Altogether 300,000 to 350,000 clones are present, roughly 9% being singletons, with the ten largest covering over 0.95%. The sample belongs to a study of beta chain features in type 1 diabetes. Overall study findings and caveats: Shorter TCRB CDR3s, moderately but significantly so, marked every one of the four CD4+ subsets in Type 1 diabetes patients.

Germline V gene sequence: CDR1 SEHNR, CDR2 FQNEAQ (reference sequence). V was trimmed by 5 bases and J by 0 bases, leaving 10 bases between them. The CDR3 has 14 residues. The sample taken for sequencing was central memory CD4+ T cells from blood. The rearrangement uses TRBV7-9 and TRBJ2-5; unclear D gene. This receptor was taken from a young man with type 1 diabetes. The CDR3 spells CASSERRDQETQYF. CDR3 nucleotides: TGTGCCAGCAGCGAGCGACGGGACCAAGAGACCCAGTACTTC. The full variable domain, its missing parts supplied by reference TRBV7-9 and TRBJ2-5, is DTGVSQNPRHKITKRGQNVTFRCDPISEHNRLYWYRQTLGQGPEFLTYFQNEAQLEKSRLLSDRFSAERPKGSFSTLEIQRTEQGDSAMYLCASSERRDQETQYFGPGTRLLVL.